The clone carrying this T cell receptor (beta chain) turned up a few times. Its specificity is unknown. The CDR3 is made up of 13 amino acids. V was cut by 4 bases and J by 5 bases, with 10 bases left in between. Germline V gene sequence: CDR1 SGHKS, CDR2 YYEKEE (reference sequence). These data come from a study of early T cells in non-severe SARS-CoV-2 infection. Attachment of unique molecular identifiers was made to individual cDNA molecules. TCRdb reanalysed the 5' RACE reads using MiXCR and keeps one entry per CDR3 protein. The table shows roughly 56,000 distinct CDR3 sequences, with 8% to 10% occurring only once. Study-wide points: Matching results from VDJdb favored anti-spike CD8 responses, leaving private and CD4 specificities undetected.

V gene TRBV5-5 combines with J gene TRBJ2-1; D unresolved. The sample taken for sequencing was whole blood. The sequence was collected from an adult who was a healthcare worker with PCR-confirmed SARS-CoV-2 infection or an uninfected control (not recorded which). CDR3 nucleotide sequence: TGTGCCAGCAGCGAAATAGTCCACAATGAGCAGTTCTTC. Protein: CASSEIVHNEQFF.